The rows below give T cell receptor beta chains drawn from one sample of a study of blood T cells in healthy people across ages. A single record per CDR3 protein comes from TCRdb applying MiXCR to the 5' RACE reads. The table includes hundreds of thousands of distinct CDR3 sequences, roughly 21% detected once. The specimen was blood. The receptors originated from a man between 65 and 85 years old in good health. The CDR3 runs from the conserved cysteine through the conserved F or W. The order of the fields is clone size, V gene, D gene, J gene, CDR3 length, CDR3 DNA, CDR3 protein. The D gene is left open where the match is weak. Size is stated for part of the rows, as once, few or many counts, or as a class when the clone is expanded.

>many|TRBV14|TRBD2|TRBJ2-1|14
TGTGCCAGCAGCCAAGGACTAGCGGGGCGAGAGCAGTTCTTC
CASSQGLAGREQFF
>.|TRBV7-6|TRBD2|TRBJ2-5|14
TGTGCCAGCAGCCAAACGACTAGCGGCGTCTTGCAGTACTTC
CASSQTTSGVLQYF
>few|TRBV11-1|TRBD2|TRBJ2-7|16
TGTGCCAGCAGCTTACAGCCGGTAGCGGGCCCCTACGAGCAGTACTTC
CASSLQPVAGPYEQYF
>few|TRBV20-1|.|TRBJ2-5|12
TGCAGTGCTAGAGTAGTGGGAGAGACCCAGTACTTC
CSARVVGETQYF
>.|TRBV3-1|.|TRBJ2-3|14
TGTGCCAGCAGCCAAAGGGGTAGCCCAGATACGCAGTATTTT
CASSQRGSPDTQYF
>.|TRBV10-3|.|TRBJ2-7|11
TGTGCCATCAGTGGGCAGAACGAGCAGTACTTC
CAISGQNEQYF
>few|TRBV12-3/TRBV12-4|TRBD1|TRBJ2-3|14
TGTGCCACCCGGTGGGACAGCAGCACAGATACGCAGTATTTT
CATRWDSSTDTQYF
>.|TRBV12-3/TRBV12-4|.|TRBJ2-4|12
TGTGCCAGCAGTTTAAGTTCGGACATTCAGTACTTC
CASSLSSDIQYF
>few|TRBV29-1|TRBD1|TRBJ1-1|13
TGCAGCGTTGAACAGGGGGCTAGGACTGAAGCTTTCTTT
CSVEQGARTEAFF
>few|TRBV21-1|.|TRBJ2-7|16
TGTGCCAGCAGCAATTCGGTTGAGGGACCCTTAGCCGAGCAGTACTTC
CASSNSVEGPLAEQYF
>.|TRBV29-1|.|TRBJ1-2|15
TGCAGCGTTGAAGAGGCGGGCACTCCTAACTATGGCTACACCTTC
CSVEEAGTPNYGYTF
>few|TRBV7-2|TRBD1|TRBJ2-4|14
TGTGCCAGCAGTGGACAGGGGGTGGTGGACATTCAGTACTTC
CASSGQGVVDIQYF
>.|TRBV3-1|TRBD1|TRBJ1-1|15
TGTGCCAGCAGCCAAGCCCCGACAGGGGGAACTGAAGCTTTCTTT
CASSQAPTGGTEAFF
>many|TRBV5-1|.|TRBJ2-5|15
TGCGCCAGCAGCTTGGACGGGCGCGGGCAAGAGACCCAGTACTTC
CASSLDGRGQETQYF
>many|TRBV6-5|.|TRBJ2-5|13
TGTGCCAGCAGTTACGGACGGGTGGAGACCCAGTACTTC
CASSYGRVETQYF
>few|TRBV12-3/TRBV12-4|TRBD1|TRBJ2-7|16
TGTGCCAGCAGCCGCTCCTCCGGACAGGCCTCCTACGAGCAGTACTTC
CASSRSSGQASYEQYF
>.|TRBV18|.|TRBJ2-7|13
TGTGCCAGCTCACCAGCAAGTACCTACGAGCAGTACTTC
CASSPASTYEQYF
>once|TRBV19|.|TRBJ2-1|14
TGTGCCAGTAGTATAGCGAGCTCCTACAATGAGCAGTTCTTC
CASSIASSYNEQFF
>.|TRBV7-2|TRBD1|TRBJ2-3|14
TGTGCCAGCAGCTTAGGGGGCAGGGGGGATACGCAGTATTTT
CASSLGGRGDTQYF
>.|TRBV7-3|.|TRBJ2-5|14
TGTGCCAGCAGCGTCCGGGACTCTCAAGAGACCCAGTACTTC
CASSVRDSQETQYF
>many|TRBV7-7|TRBD2|TRBJ2-1|15
TGTGCTAGCAGCTTTACCTTAGCGGGATTCGATGAGCAGTTCTTC
CASSFTLAGFDEQFF
>few|TRBV20-1|.|TRBJ2-3|18
TGCAGTGCCAAATGGGTAATAGCGGAGGGTTTCTTCACAGATACGCAGTATTTT
CSAKWVIAEGFFTDTQYF
>.|TRBV20-1|TRBD1|TRBJ1-5|15
TGCAGTGCTAGGTTCGGGACAGGGGGCGATCAGCCCCAGCATTTT
CSARFGTGGDQPQHF
>.|TRBV7-2|.|TRBJ1-5|15
TGTGCCAGCTCCCTTGAGCAGAGTAGCAATCAGCCCCAGCATTTT
CASSLEQSSNQPQHF
>few|TRBV11-2|TRBD2|TRBJ2-7|15
TGTGCCAGCAGCCCCGGGACTAGCGGTTACTACGAGCAGTACTTC
CASSPGTSGYYEQYF
>many|TRBV7-9|TRBD1|TRBJ1-2|16
TGTGCCAGCAGCATCCACAGGGGGACAGGAAAGGATGGCTACACCTTC
CASSIHRGTGKDGYTF
>.|TRBV20-1|.|TRBJ2-5|18
TGCAGTGCTGAGACCGGGACACCTTCTAAGGAACTTGAAGAGACCCAGTACTTC
CSAETGTPSKELEETQYF
>many|TRBV2|.|TRBJ2-6|15
TGTGCCAGCAATGGTGGGGGCTCTGGGGCCAACGTCCTGACTTTC
CASNGGGSGANVLTF
>few|TRBV6-4|TRBD2|TRBJ2-5|16
TGTGCCAGCAGTCGTCGGGCGGGAGGGCAGCAAGAGACCCAGTACTTC
CASSRRAGGQQETQYF
>few|TRBV20-1|TRBD2|TRBJ2-1|14
TGCAGTGCTAGAGGGGGGACTAGCTTGAATGAGCAGTTCTTC
CSARGGTSLNEQFF
>many|TRBV29-1|.|TRBJ2-4|17
TGCAGCGTTGATGAGGGGTACCGGGACACCGGTAAAACAGTTCAGTACTTC
CSVDEGYRDTGKTVQYF
>.|TRBV11-2|TRBD1|TRBJ2-3|16
TGTGCCAGCAGCCGACGCCGGGACAGTAGCACAGATACGCAGTATTTT
CASSRRRDSSTDTQYF
>many|TRBV20-1|.|TRBJ2-5|15
TGCAGTGCTAGAGATTTCGTGGCAGGCGAAGAGACCCAGTACTTC
CSARDFVAGEETQYF
>many|TRBV6-6|.|TRBJ2-7|13
TGTGCCAGCAGTTCACAAGTAGCTAGCGAGCAGTACTTC
CASSSQVASEQYF
>.|TRBV7-9|.|TRBJ2-7|15
TGTGCCAGCAGCTCGTTCCGGGACGACTTATACGAGCAGTACTTC
CASSSFRDDLYEQYF
>.|TRBV4-1|TRBD2|TRBJ2-1|16
TGCGCCAGCAGCCAAGAACTAGCGGGAGGGTGGGATGAGCAGTTCTTC
CASSQELAGGWDEQFF
>many|TRBV6-2/TRBV6-3|TRBD1|TRBJ2-5|15
TGTGCCAGCAGCTCCGGGGACAGGGAGGCAGAGACCCAGTACTTC
CASSSGDREAETQYF
>few|TRBV19|.|TRBJ2-7|15
TGTGCCAGTAGGGGAGACGGGACCGGTACCTACGAGCAGTACTTC
CASRGDGTGTYEQYF
>.|TRBV20-1|TRBD1|TRBJ2-7|14
TGCAGTGCCCCCCGGGACAGGGGCTCCTACGAGCAGTACTTC
CSAPRDRGSYEQYF
>.|TRBV20-1|.|TRBJ2-5|14
TGCAGTGCGACCCTAAGGGCAGCCCAAGAGACCCAGTACTTC
CSATLRAAQETQYF
>few|TRBV12-3/TRBV12-4|.|TRBJ1-1|13
TGTGCCAGCACCCGGGACACCAACACTGAAGCTTTCTTT
CASTRDTNTEAFF
>few|TRBV20-1|.|TRBJ1-2|12
TGCAGTGCCCGTAGTGGGGAGGATGGCTACACCTTC
CSARSGEDGYTF
>many|TRBV3-1|.|TRBJ2-5|12
TGTGCCAGCAGCCAAGGAGAGGAGACCCAGTACTTC
CASSQGEETQYF
>few|TRBV5-1|TRBD1|TRBJ2-2|15
TGCGCCAGCAGCCCCGGACAGGGGGCCTCGCGGGAGCTGTTTTTT
CASSPGQGASRELFF
>.|TRBV11-2|TRBD2|TRBJ2-5|14
TGTGCCAGCAGCCAGCGGGGACTAGGGGGGACCCAGTACTTC
CASSQRGLGGTQYF
>few|TRBV28|TRBD2|TRBJ2-1|13
TGTGCCAGCCGGGCGGGAGACGGCGATGAGCAGTTCTTC
CASRAGDGDEQFF
>.|TRBV2|.|TRBJ1-3|19
TGTGCCAGCAGTGAAGCGTTCTCATTCAGGGAGGGGGCTGGAAACACCATATATTTT
CASSEAFSFREGAGNTIYF
>few|TRBV24-1|TRBD2|TRBJ2-1|13
TGTGCCACCAGTGATTCCGGACTAGCCGAGCAGTTCTTC
CATSDSGLAEQFF
>.|TRBV9|.|TRBJ1-1|13
TGTGCCAGCAGCGTAGCGAGTAACACTGAAGCTTTCTTT
CASSVASNTEAFF
>.|TRBV12-3/TRBV12-4|.|TRBJ1-1|13
TGTGCCAGCATCACCCGTAACCGTTTTGAAGCTTTCTTT
CASITRNRFEAFF
>.|TRBV28|TRBD2|TRBJ2-1|16
TGTGCCAGCAGTTCGGGCGGGAGGGCCAGCTACAATGAGCAGTTCTTC
CASSSGGRASYNEQFF
>.|TRBV7-9|.|TRBJ2-4|18
TGTGCCAGCAGCTTTGTTGGAGTCCAGAACTCAGCCAAAAACATTCAGTACTTC
CASSFVGVQNSAKNIQYF
>.|TRBV6-2/TRBV6-3|.|TRBJ1-4|15
TGTGCCAGCAGTCCTCGACGAAGCGCGAATGAAAAACTGTTTTTT
CASSPRRSANEKLFF